This is a list of T cell receptor beta chains from one sample in a study of cytomegalovirus exposure and HLA in healthy donors. Data came from immunoSEQ multiplex PCR; TCRdb stores just in-frame clones and leaves some out. The repertoire includes about 200,000 clones, around 86% of them detected once, and approximately 2% sits in the top ten. Sequencing was done on a sample of PBMCs. The source of these receptors is a woman between 18 and 29 years old in good health and CMV-seropositive. Both conserved end residues are part of each CDR3. A D gene is named only where the DNA matches it firmly. Rows give clone size only sometimes, using once, few, many, or a class for an expanded clone.

j_call clone_size v_call d_call cdr3_aa cdr3_nt
TRBJ1-1 - TRBV19 - CASSIGSWGDTEAFF TGTGCCAGTAGTATAGGAAGTTGGGGGGACACTGAAGCTTTCTTT
TRBJ2-6 - TRBV28 TRBD1 CASSQGTGGSGANVLTF TGTGCCAGCAGCCAAGGGACAGGGGGGTCTGGGGCCAACGTCCTGACTTTC
TRBJ2-2 - TRBV18 - CASSIQGSGELFF TGTGCCAGCTCAATTCAGGGTTCCGGGGAGCTGTTTTTT
TRBJ2-7 - TRBV5-1 - CASSKGQRDEQYF TGCGCCAGCAGCAAGGGACAGCGGGACGAGCAGTACTTC
TRBJ1-5 - TRBV27 TRBD1 CASSPSGGGNQPQHF TGTGCCAGCAGTCCCTCAGGGGGCGGCAATCAGCCCCAGCATTTT
TRBJ2-7 - TRBV11-2 TRBD2 CASSWAQREIDEQYF TGTGCCAGCAGCTGGGCCCAGCGGGAAATCGACGAGCAGTACTTC
TRBJ1-2 - TRBV4-1 - CASSQNREDGYTF TGCGCCAGCAGCCAAAACAGGGAAGATGGCTACACCTTC
TRBJ2-3 few TRBV6-4 - CASSKSSTDTQYF TGTGCCAGCAGTAAATCTAGCACAGATACGCAGTATTTT
TRBJ2-7 few TRBV25-1 TRBD1 CATMDRGLYEQYF TGTGCCACAATGGACAGGGGGCTCTACGAGCAGTACTTC
TRBJ2-3 - TRBV7-3 - CASARASTDTQYF TGTGCCAGCGCAAGAGCTAGCACAGATACGCAGTATTTT
TRBJ1-1 - TRBV6-5 - CASSYWGDRAFF TGTGCCAGCAGTTACTGGGGGGATCGGGCTTTCTTT
TRBJ2-7 - TRBV5-4 - CASSSGPGFYEQYF TGTGCCAGCAGCTCCGGTCCAGGGTTCTACGAGCAGTACTTC
TRBJ1-1 - TRBV27 - CASSLTANTEAFF TGTGCCAGCAGCCTGACAGCGAACACTGAAGCTTTCTTT
TRBJ2-1 - TRBV9 TRBD2 CASSVGSSGNYEQFF TGTGCCAGCAGCGTAGGGTCTAGCGGGAACTATGAGCAGTTCTTC
TRBJ2-7 - TRBV11-2 - CASSFPFSYEQYF TGTGCCAGCAGCTTTCCTTTCAGCTACGAGCAGTACTTC
TRBJ2-4 - TRBV2 TRBD1 CASSEQGAANIQYF TGTGCCAGCAGTGAACAGGGGGCCGCCAACATTCAGTACTTC